This T cell receptor (beta chain) was observed in a study of blood T cell repertoires in COVID-19. The wider study: The study drew acute and convalescent COVID-19 samples from the United States, Italy and Spain. The analysed material was cDNA or gDNA that came from T cells, B-cell-depleted T cells, or PBMCs.

In the original processing: Reference gene primers were amplified, and this amplification served to estimate nucleated cell counts. Sequencing was performed with immunoSEQ multiplex PCR; in TCRdb, only in-frame clones are kept and a portion is missing. The DNA gave D and trimming, while V, J and clone size come from that table. Here the sample spans some 150,000 clones, roughly 90% being singletons. The sequence was collected from a woman aged 60-75 years with active or convalescent COVID-19. The source material was peripheral blood.

The CDR3: CASSQGGTPLYEQYF. The CDR3 nucleotides are TGCGCCAGCAGCCAAGGTGGGACACCACTCTACGAGCAGTACTTC. The V call is TRBV4-1, the J call TRBJ2-7, with a tentative D call TRBD1 (6 bases). The V gene's germline CDR1 is MGHRA and CDR2 YSYEKL. The CDR3 runs to 15 residues. V was shortened by 1 base and J by 3 bases, with 13 bases between the two germline ends.